The entry that follows covers one T cell receptor beta chain sequence. The protocol was immunoSEQ multiplex PCR, while the TCRdb copy is restricted to in-frame clones and leaves out a portion. The data hold 35,000 to 40,000 clones, with about nine tenths observed a single time. The data stem from a study of blood T cell repertoires in COVID-19. As for the study in general: Italy, Spain and the United States were the sources of the convalescent and acute COVID-19 samples.

With V trimmed by 5 bases and J by 3 bases, 13 bases remained unmatched. The CDR3 loop spans 17 amino acids. CDR1 and CDR2 (germline): SQVTM, ANQGSEA. This clonotype originated in a man between 65 and 85 years old with acute or convalescent COVID-19. The gene calls are TRBV29-1 and TRBJ2-1; 10 bases align to TRBD2. Sequencing used peripheral blood. In DNA, the CDR3 is TGCAGCGTTCACGGACTAGCGGAGTCTACAGGCTACAATGAGCAGTTCTTC. Encoded protein: CSVHGLAESTGYNEQFF.